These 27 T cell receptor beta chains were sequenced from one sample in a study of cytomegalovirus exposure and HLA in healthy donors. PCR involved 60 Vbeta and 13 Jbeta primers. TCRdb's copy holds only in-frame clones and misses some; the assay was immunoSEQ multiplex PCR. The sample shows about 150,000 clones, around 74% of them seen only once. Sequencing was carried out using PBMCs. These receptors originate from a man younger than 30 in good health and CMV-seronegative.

CDR3 DNA sequence: TGCGCCAGCAGCCAAGATTATTCGGGGAGAGAGACCCAGTACTTC. Translation: CASSQDYSGRETQYF. This chain links TRBV4-1 with TRBJ2-5; a possible D gene is TRBD2 (5 bases). The CDR3 has 15 amino acids. Germline CDR1 is MGHRA and CDR2 is YSYEKL. V was clipped by 0 bases and J by 4 bases, with 12 bases between them.

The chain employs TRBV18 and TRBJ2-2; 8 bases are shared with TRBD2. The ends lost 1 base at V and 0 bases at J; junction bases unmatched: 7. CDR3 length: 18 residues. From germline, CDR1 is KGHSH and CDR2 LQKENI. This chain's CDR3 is CASSPRPSGGTNTGELFF. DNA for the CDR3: TGTGCCAGCTCACCACGGCCCAGCGGGGGAACGAACACCGGGGAGCTGTTTTTT.

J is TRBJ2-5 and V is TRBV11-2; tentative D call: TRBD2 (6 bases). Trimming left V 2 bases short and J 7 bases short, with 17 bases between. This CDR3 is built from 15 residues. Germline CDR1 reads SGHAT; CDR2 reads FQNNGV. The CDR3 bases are TGTGCCAGCAGCTTATCTGCGGGGTACTCAGGGACCCAGTACTTC. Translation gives CASSLSAGYSGTQYF.

CDR3 in DNA: TGCGCCAGCAGCTCGGGACAGGGGTACCAAGAGACCCAGTACTTC. This codes for CASSSGQGYQETQYF. The V and J genes are TRBV5-1 and TRBJ2-5, with TRBD1 matching over 10 bases. The germline V gene has CDR1 SGHRS and CDR2 YFSETQ. Germline trimming cut 3 bases from V and 0 bases from J; bases unmatched to any gene: 2. This CDR3 comprises 15 residues.

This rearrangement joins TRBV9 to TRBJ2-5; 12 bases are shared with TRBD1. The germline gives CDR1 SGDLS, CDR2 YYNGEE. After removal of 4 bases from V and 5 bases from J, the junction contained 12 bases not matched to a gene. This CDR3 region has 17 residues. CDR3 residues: CASSSGRDRGRGETQYF. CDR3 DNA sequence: TGTGCCAGCAGCTCAGGAAGGGACAGGGGGCGCGGGGAGACCCAGTACTTC.

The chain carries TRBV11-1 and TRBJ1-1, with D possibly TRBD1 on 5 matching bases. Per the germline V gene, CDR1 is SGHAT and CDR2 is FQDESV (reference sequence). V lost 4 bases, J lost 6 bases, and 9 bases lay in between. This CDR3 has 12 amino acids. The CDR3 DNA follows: TGTGCCAGCAGCTCTCTAGGGGCTGAAGCTTTCTTT. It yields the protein CASSSLGAEAFF.

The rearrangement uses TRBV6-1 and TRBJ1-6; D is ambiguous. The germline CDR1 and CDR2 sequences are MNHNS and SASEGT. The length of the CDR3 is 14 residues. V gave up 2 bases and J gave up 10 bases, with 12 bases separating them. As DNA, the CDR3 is TGTGCCAGCAGTGAAATGTCGGTTCGGTCACCCCTCCACTTT. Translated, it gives CASSEMSVRSPLHF.

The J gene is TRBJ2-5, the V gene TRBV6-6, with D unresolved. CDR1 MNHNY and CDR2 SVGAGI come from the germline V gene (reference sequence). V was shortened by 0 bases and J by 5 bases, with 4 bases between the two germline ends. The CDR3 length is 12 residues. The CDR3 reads CASSYSRETQYF. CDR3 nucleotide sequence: TGTGCCAGCAGTTACTCGAGGGAGACCCAGTACTTC.

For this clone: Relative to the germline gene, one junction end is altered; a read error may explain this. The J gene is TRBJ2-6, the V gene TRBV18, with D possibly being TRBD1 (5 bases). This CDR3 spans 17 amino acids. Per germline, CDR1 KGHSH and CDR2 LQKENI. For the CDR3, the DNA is TGTGCCAGCTCACCACCCTCGGTTCCCTCTGGGGCCAACGGCCTGACTTTC. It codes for CASSPPSVPSGANGLTF.

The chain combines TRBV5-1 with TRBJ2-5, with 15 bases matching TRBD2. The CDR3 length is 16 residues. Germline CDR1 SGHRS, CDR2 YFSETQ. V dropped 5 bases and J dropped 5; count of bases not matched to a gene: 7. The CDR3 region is CASREGLAGGLETQYF. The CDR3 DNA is TGCGCCAGCAGAGAAGGACTAGCGGGGGGGCTGGAGACCCAGTACTTC. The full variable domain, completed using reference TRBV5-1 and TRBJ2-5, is KAGVTQTPRYLIKTRGQQVTLSCSPISGHRSVSWYQQTPGQGLQFLFEYFSETQRNKGNFPGRFSGRQFSNSRSEMNVSTLELGDSALYLCASREGLAGGLETQYFGPGTRLLVL.

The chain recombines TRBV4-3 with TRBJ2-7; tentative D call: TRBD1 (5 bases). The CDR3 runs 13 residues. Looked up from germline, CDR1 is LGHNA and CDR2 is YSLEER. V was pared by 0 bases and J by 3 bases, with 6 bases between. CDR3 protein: CASSQDRGYEQYF. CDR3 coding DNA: TGCGCCAGCAGCCAAGATAGGGGCTACGAGCAGTACTTC.

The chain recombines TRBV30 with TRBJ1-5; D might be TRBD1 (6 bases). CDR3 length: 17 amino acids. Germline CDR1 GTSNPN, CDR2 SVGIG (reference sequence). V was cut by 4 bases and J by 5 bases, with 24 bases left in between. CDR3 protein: CAWTPIKGRGFHQPQHF. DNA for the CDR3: TGTGCCTGGACCCCAATCAAGGGCAGGGGTTTTCATCAGCCCCAGCATTTT.

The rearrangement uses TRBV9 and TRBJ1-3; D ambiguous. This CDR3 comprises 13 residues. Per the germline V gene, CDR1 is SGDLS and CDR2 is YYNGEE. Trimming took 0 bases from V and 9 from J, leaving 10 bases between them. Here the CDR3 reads CASSVESGCTIYF. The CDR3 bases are TGTGCCAGCAGCGTAGAATCAGGCTGCACCATATATTTT. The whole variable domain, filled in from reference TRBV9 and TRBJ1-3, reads DSGVTQTPKHLITATGQRVTLRCSPRSGDLSVYWYQQSLDQGLQFLIQYYNGEERAKGNILERFSAQQFPDLHSELNLSSLELGDSALYFCASSVESGCTIYFGEGSWLTVV.

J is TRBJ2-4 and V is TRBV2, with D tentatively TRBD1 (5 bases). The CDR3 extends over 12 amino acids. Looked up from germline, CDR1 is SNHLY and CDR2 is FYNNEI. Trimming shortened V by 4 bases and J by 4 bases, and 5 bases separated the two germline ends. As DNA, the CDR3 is TGTGCCAGCAGTGCAGGGAAAAACATTCAGTACTTC. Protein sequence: CASSAGKNIQYF.

The CDR3 loop reads CASTPGTAGNTIYF. CDR3 DNA sequence: TGTGCCAGTACCCCCGGGACAGCTGGAAACACCATATATTTT. The chain employs TRBV19 and TRBJ1-3; 7 nucleotides match TRBD1. The V gene's germline CDR1 is LNHDA and CDR2 SQIVND (reference sequence). The CDR3 contains 14 residues. Unmatched junction bases numbered 5, after V lost 7 bases and J lost 2 bases.

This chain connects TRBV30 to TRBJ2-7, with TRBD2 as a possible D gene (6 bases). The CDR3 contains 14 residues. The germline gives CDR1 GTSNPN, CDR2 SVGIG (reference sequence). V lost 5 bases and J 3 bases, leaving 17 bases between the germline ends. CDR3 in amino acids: CAWGRERTYYEQYF. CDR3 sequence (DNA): TGTGCCTGGGGACGGGAGAGAACATACTACGAGCAGTACTTC.

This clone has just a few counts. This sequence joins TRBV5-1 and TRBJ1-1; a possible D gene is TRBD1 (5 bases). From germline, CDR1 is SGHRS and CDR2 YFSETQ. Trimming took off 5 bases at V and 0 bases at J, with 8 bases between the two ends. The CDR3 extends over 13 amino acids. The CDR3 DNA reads TGCGCCAGCAGATTAGGGGTGAACACTGAAGCTTTCTTT. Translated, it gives CASRLGVNTEAFF.

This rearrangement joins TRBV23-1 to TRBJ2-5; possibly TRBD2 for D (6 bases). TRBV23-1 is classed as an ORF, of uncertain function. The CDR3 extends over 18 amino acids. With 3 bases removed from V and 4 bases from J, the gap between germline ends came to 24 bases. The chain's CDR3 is CASSHLLRESRKGETQYF. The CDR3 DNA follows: TGCGCCAGCAGTCATCTGTTACGGGAGTCTCGAAAGGGAGAGACCCAGTACTTC.

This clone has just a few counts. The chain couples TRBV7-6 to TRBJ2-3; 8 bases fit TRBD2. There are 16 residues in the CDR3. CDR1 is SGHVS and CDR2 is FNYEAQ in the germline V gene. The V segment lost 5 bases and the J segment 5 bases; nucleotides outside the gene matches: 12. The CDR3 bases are TGTGCCAGCAGCCGATCGCGGGGGGCAGGAATAGATACGCAGTATTTT. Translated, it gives CASSRSRGAGIDTQYF.

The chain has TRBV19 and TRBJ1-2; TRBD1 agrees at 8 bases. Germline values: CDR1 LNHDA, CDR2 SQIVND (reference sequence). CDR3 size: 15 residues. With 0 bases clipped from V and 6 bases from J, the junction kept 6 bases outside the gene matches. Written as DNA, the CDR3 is TGTGCCAGTAGTATAGACAGGGGGCGAGTTGATGGCTACACCTTC. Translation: CASSIDRGRVDGYTF.

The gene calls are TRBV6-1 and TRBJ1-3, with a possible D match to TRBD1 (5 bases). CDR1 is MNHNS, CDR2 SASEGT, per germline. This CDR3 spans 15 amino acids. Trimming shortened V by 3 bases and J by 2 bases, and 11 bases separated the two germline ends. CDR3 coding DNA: TGTGCCAGCAGTGATCCAGGGATTGCTGGAAACACCATATATTTT. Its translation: CASSDPGIAGNTIYF.

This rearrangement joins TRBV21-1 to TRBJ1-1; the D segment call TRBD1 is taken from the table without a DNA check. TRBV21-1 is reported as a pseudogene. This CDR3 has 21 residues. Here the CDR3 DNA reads TGTGCCAGCAGCATAGCTCCGCGACAGGGGTCATCCCTTACCATGAACACTGAAGCTTTCTTT. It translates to CASSIAPRQGSSLTMNTEAFF.

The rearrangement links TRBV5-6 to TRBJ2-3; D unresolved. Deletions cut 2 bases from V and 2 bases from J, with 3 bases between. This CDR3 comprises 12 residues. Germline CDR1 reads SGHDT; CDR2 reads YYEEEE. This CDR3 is CASSFITDTQYF. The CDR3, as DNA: TGTGCCAGCAGCTTTATCACAGATACGCAGTATTTT.

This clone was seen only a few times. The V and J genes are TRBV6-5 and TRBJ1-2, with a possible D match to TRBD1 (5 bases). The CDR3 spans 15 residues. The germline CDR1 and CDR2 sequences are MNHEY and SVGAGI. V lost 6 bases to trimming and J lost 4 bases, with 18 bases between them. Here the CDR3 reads CASSYVGGNAYGYTF. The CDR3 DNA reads TGTGCCAGCAGCTACGTGGGGGGTAATGCCTATGGCTACACCTTC.

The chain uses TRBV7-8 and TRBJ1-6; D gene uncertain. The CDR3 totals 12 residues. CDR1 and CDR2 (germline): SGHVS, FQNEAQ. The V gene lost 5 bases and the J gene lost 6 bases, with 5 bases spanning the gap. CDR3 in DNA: TGTGCCAGCAGCCCATTTAATTCACCCCTCCACTTT. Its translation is CASSPFNSPLHF.

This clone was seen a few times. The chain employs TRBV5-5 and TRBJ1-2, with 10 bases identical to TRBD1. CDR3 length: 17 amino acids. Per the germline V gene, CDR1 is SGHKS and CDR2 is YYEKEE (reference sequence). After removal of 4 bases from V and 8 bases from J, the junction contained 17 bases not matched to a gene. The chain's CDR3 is CASSLLSRDRGGKGYTF. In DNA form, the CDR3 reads TGTGCCAGCAGCCTCCTTTCCCGGGACAGGGGAGGTAAGGGCTACACCTTC.

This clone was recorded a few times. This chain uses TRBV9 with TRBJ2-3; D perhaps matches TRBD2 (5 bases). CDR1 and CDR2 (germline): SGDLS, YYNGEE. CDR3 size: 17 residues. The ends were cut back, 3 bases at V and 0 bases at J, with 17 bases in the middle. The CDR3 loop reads CASSADYVRISTDTQYF. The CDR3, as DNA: TGTGCCAGCAGCGCCGACTATGTGCGGATTAGCACAGATACGCAGTATTTT. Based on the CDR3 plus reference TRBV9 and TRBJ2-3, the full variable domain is DSGVTQTPKHLITATGQRVTLRCSPRSGDLSVYWYQQSLDQGLQFLIQYYNGEERAKGNILERFSAQQFPDLHSELNLSSLELGDSALYFCASSADYVRISTDTQYFGPGTRLTVL.